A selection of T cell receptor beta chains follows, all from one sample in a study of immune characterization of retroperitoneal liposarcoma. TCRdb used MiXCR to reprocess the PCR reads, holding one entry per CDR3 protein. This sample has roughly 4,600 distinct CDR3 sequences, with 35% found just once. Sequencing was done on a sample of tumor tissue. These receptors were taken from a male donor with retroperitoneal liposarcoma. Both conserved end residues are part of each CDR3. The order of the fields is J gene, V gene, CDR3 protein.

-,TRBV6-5,CASSYGWVRTGDSYEQYF
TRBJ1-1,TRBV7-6,CASSLGTGLNEAFF
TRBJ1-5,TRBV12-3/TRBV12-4,CASSQALSNQPQHF
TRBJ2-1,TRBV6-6,CASSTIRASGRNEQFF
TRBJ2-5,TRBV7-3,CASPQDYHQETQYF
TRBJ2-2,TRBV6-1,CASTTDRVGNTGELFF
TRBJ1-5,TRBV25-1,CASSEGGGARNQPQHF
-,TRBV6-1,CASRSGTRSEQYF
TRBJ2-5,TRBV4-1,CASSQDIGLAANGETQYF
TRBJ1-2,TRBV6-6,CASSTGQGGDGYTF
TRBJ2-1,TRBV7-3,CASSSDSGRATEQFF
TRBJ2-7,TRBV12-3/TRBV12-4,CASSQTGSYEQYF
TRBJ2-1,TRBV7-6,CASSLDAAESYRYEQFF
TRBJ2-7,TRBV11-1,CASRGQGLVEQYF
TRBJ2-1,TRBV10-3,CAISEPQGAPYNEQFF
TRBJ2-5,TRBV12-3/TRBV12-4,CASSDGSGETQYF
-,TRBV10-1,CASSPSGSGEQYF
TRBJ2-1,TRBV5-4,CASSSGLGPGEQFF
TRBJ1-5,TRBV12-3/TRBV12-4,CASVPVNRDRSGVGQPQHF
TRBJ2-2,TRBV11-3,CASSLETSTGELFF
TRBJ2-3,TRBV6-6,CASSYSGTPPDTQYF
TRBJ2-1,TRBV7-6,CASSRTNGDIQFF
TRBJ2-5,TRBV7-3,CASSLNGRETQYF
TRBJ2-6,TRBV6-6,CASSYSVWTGANVLTF
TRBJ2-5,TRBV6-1,CASSEAARSGEYF
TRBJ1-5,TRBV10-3,CAISRGTGSNQPQHF
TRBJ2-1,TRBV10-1,CASSDHRVEYNEQFF